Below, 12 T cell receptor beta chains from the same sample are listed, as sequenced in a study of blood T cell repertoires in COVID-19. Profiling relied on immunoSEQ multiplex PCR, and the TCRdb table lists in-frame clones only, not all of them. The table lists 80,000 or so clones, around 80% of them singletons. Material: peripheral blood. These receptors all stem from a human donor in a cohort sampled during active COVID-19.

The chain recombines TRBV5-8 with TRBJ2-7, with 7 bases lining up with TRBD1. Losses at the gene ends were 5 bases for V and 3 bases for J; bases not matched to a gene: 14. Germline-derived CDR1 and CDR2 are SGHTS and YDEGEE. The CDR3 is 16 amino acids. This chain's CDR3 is CASSPGTDKPLYEQYF. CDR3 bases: TGTGCCAGCAGTCCCGGGACAGATAAGCCCCTCTACGAGCAGTACTTC. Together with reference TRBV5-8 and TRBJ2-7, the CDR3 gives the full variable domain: EAGVTQSPTHLIKTRGQQATLRCSPISGHTSVYWYQQALGLGLQFLLWYDEGEERNRGNFPPRFSGRQFPNYSSELNVNALELEDSALYLCASSPGTDKPLYEQYFGPGTRLTVT.

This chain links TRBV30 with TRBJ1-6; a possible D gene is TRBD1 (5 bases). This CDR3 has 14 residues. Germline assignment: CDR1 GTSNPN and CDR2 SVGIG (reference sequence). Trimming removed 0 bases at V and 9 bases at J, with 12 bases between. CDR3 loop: CAWSVGRVGSPLHF. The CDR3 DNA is TGTGCCTGGAGTGTGGGCAGGGTCGGTTCACCCCTCCACTTT.

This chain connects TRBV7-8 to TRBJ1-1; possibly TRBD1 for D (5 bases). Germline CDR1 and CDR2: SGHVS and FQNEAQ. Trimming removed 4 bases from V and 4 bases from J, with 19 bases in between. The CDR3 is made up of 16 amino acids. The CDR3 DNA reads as TGTGCCAGCAGCTCCAGGGCAGGGAATAAGGGCACTGAAGCTTTCTTT. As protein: CASSSRAGNKGTEAFF.

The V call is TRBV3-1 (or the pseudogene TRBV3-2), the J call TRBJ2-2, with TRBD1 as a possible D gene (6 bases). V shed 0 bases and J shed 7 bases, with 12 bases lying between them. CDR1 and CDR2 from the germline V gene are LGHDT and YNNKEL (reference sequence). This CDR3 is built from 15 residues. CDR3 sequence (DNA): TGTGCCAGCAGCCAAGATATAATGACAGGCGGGGAGCTGTTTTTT. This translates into CASSQDIMTGGELFF.

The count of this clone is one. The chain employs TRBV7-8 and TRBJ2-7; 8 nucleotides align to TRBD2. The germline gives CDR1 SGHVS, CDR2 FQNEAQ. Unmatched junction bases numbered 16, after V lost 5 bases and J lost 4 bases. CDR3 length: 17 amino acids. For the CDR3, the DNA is TGTGCCAGCAGCCCCTGGGGGGGGACGGGGGGGATGTACGAGCAGTACTTC. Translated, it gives CASSPWGGTGGMYEQYF.

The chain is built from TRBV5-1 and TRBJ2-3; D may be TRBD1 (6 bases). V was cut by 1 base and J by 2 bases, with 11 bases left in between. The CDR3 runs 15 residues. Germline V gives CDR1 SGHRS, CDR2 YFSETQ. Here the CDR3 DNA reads TGCGCCAGCAGCTTGTTACAGGGTTACACAGATACGCAGTATTTT. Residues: CASSLLQGYTDTQYF.

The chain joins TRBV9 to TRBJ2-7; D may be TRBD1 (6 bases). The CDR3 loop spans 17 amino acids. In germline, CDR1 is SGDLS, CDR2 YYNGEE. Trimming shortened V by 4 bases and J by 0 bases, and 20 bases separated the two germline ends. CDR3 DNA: TGTGCCAGCAGCAGCTATACAGGGTCGGGTCTCTCCTACGAGCAGTACTTC. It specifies CASSSYTGSGLSYEQYF.

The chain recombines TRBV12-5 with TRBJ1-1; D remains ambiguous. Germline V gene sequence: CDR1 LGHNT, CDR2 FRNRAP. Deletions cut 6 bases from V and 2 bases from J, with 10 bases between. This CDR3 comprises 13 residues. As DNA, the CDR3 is TGTGCTAGTGGAACGGGGAGAAACACTGAAGCTTTCTTT. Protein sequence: CASGTGRNTEAFF.

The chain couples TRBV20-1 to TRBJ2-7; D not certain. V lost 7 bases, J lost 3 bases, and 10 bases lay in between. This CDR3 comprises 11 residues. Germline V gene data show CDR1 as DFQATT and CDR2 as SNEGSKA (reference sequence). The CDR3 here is CSGQEFYEQYF. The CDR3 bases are TGCAGTGGTCAGGAATTCTACGAGCAGTACTTC.

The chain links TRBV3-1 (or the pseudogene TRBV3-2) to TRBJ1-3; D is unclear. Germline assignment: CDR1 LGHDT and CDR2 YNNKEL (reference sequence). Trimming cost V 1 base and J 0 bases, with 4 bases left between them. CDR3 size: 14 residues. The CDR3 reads CASSQAFSGNTIYF. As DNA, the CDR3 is TGTGCCAGCAGCCAAGCGTTCTCTGGAAACACCATATATTTT.

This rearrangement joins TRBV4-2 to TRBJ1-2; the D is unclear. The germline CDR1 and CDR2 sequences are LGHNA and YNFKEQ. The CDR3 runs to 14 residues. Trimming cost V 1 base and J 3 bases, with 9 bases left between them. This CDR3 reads CASSQVVGDYGYTF. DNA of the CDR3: TGTGCCAGCAGCCAAGTGGTGGGAGACTATGGCTACACCTTC.

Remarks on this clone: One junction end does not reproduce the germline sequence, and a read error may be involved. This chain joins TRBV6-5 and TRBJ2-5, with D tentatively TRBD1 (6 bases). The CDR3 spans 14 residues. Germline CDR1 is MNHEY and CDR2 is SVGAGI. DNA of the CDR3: TGTGCCAGCAGTGACTCAGGGGCGCACGAGACCCAGTACTTC. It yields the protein CASSDSGAHETQYF.